What follows are 3 T cell receptor beta chains derived from one specimen sequenced in a study of human T cells and chemical hapten exposure. MiXCR, run by TCRdb on the RACE reads, gives a single entry per CDR3 protein. Among some 65,000 distinct CDR3 sequences listed, around 6.1% were seen once. As for time point: healthy volunteer bleed at 6 weeks. It was unfractionated whole blood from which total RNA was extracted. Material for sequencing was whole blood. The origin of the receptors is a female donor in good health. Some clones in this sample may be carry-over from other donors' samples.

This clonotype was seen ten or more times. The chain has TRBV5-1 and TRBJ2-3, with D possibly being TRBD2 (5 bases). The CDR3 length is 14 residues. CDR1 is SGHRS, CDR2 YFSETQ, per germline. V lost 4 bases and J lost 5, with 14 bases in between. Here the CDR3 reads CASSHPGSQDTQYF. The CDR3 DNA follows: TGCGCCAGCAGCCATCCGGGATCCCAAGATACGCAGTATTTT.

The sample holds many counts of this clonotype. The rearrangement joins TRBV2 to TRBJ1-4; D perhaps matches TRBD1 (5 bases). Trimming shortened V by 6 bases and J by 0 bases, and 8 bases separated the two germline ends. Germline V gene data show CDR1 as SNHLY and CDR2 as FYNNEI. This CDR3 has 14 amino acids. Here the CDR3 DNA reads TGTGCCAGCAGCGACAGCACAACTAATGAAAAACTGTTTTTT. Translated, it gives CASSDSTTNEKLFF.

At least ten counts were recorded for this clonotype. V usage is TRBV2 and J usage is TRBJ1-1, with 9 nucleotides matching TRBD1. Losses at the gene ends were 6 bases for V and 4 bases for J; bases not matched to a gene: 12. CDR1 SNHLY and CDR2 FYNNEI come from the germline V gene. This CDR3 spans 16 amino acids. CDR3 sequence: CASSKTGQGGGTEAFF. The CDR3 nucleotides read TGTGCCAGCAGCAAGACGGGACAGGGAGGGGGCACTGAAGCTTTCTTT.